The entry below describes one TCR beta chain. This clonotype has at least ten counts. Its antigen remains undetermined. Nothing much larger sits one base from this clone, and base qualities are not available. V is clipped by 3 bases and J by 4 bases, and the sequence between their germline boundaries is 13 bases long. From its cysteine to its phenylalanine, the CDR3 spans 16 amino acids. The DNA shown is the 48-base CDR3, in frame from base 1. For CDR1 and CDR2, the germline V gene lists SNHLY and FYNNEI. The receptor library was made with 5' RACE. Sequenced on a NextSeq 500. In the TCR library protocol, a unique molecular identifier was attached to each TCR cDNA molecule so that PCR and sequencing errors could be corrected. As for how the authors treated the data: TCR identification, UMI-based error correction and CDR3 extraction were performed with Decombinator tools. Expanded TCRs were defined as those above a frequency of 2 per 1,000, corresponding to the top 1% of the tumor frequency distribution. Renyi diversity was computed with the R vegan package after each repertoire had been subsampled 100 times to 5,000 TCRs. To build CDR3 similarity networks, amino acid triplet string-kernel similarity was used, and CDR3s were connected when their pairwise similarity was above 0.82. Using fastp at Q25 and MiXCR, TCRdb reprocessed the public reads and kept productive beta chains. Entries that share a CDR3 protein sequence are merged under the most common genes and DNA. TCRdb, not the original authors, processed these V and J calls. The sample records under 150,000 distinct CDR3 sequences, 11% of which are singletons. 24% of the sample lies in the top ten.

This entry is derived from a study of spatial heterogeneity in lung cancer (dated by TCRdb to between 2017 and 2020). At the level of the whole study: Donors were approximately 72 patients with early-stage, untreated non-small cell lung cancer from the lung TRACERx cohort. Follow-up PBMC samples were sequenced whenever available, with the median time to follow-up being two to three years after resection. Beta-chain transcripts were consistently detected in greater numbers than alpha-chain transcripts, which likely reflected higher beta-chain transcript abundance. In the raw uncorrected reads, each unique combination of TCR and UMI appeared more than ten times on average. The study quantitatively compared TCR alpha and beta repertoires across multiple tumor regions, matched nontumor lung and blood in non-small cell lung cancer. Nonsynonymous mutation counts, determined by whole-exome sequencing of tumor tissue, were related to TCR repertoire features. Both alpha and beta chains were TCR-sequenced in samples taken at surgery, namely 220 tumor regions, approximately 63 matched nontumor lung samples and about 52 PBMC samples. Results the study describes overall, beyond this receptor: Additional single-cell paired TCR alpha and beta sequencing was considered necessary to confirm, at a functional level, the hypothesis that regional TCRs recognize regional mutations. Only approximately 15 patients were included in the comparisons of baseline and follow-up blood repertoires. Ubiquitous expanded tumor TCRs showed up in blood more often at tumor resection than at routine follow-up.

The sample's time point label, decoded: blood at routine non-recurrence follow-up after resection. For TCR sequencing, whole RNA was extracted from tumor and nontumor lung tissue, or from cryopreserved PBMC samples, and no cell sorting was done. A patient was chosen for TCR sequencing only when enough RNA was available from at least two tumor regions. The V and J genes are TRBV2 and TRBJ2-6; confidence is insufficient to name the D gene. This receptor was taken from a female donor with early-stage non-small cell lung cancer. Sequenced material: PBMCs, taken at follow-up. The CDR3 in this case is CASSDPSLSGANVLTF. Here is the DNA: TGTGCCAGCAGTGATCCAAGTCTTTCCGGGGCCAACGTCCTGACTTTC.